The 22 T cell receptor beta chains below all came from one sample that was sequenced in a study of blood T cell repertoires in COVID-19. Data came from immunoSEQ multiplex PCR; TCRdb stores just in-frame clones and leaves some out. The repertoire holds 150,000 to 200,000 clones, with about 88% as singletons. Material for sequencing was peripheral blood. The source is a man younger than 30 who had recovered from COVID-19.

The chain joins TRBV27 to TRBJ2-7; 8 bases fit TRBD2. Germline CDR1 reads MNHEY; CDR2 reads SMNVEV (reference sequence). V dropped 6 bases and J dropped 0; count of bases not matched to a gene: 4. This CDR3 is built from 14 residues. The CDR3 protein is CASRGLGPSYEQYF. The CDR3 region has the DNA TGTGCCAGCAGGGGACTAGGCCCCTCCTACGAGCAGTACTTC.

The V gene is TRBV4-3, the J gene TRBJ2-1, with a possible D match to TRBD2 (6 bases). Germline assignment: CDR1 LGHNA and CDR2 YSLEER. This CDR3 has 15 residues. Trimming pared 4 bases from V and 9 bases from J, leaving 19 bases between. In nucleotides, the CDR3 is TGCGCCAGCAGCCCTCGGGGGAGTCCTGGGGGTGAGCAGTTCTTC. Protein: CASSPRGSPGGEQFF.

This clone was seen a single time. This chain joins TRBV2 and TRBJ2-5; maybe TRBD2 (6 bases). Germline lookup yields CDR1 SNHLY and CDR2 FYNNEI. The CDR3 is 15 amino acids. The V gene lost 4 bases and the J gene lost 0 bases, with 12 bases spanning the gap. CDR3 protein: CASSAGGMYQETQYF. In DNA, the CDR3 is TGTGCCAGCAGTGCCGGGGGAATGTACCAAGAGACCCAGTACTTC.

Details on this clone: Germline and junction disagree at one end, which may indicate a read error. The CDR3 sequence is CASRDSRTDHSGNTIYF. The DNA of the CDR3 is TGTGCCAGCAGGGACTCACGGACAGACCACTCTGGAAACACCATATATTTT. V is TRBV6-4 and J is TRBJ1-3, with D maybe TRBD1 (6 bases). The CDR3 contains 17 residues. The germline V gene encodes CDR1 MRHNA and CDR2 SNTAGT.

The CDR3 reads CASSVRTTTNEKLFF. The CDR3, as DNA: TGTGCCAGTAGTGTCCGGACAACAACTAATGAAAAACTGTTTTTT. The gene calls are TRBV19 and TRBJ1-4; tentatively, D is TRBD1 (5 bases). The V end was cut by 5 bases, the J end by 0 bases, with 10 bases between. CDR3 size: 15 residues. Germline CDR1 LNHDA, CDR2 SQIVND (reference sequence).

The rearrangement joins TRBV9 to TRBJ1-1, with 7 bases that match TRBD1. There are 14 residues in the CDR3. J was trimmed by 4 bases and V by 4 bases; bases with no gene match: 7. In germline, CDR1 is SGDLS, CDR2 YYNGEE. The CDR3 coding sequence is TGTGCCAGCAGCCCCCATGAGGGGGCCACTGAAGCTTTCTTT. It encodes CASSPHEGATEAFF.

The chain recombines TRBV5-1 with TRBJ1-1; D is unresolved. The germline gives CDR1 SGHRS, CDR2 YFSETQ. The CDR3 has 14 residues. The V gene lost 4 bases and the J gene lost 1 base, with 11 bases spanning the gap. The DNA for the CDR3 is TGCGCCAGCAGCGGCGGGTATGGGAACACTGAAGCTTTCTTT. Its translation is CASSGGYGNTEAFF.

The chain is built from TRBV19 and TRBJ2-1; 7 nucleotides align to TRBD2. Per germline, CDR1 LNHDA and CDR2 SQIVND (reference sequence). The junction had 6 bases not matched to a gene; V was cut back by 4 bases and J by 6 bases. This CDR3 has 14 amino acids. The CDR3 DNA is TGTGCCAGTAGTACGACACTAGCGAGCAATGAGCAGTTCTTC. Its protein is CASSTTLASNEQFF.

The V gene is TRBV4-3, the J gene TRBJ2-7; TRBD2 matches 7 bases. Germline loops: CDR1 LGHNA, CDR2 YSLEER. The CDR3 has 13 residues. V shed 0 bases and J 8 bases; nucleotides not matched to a gene: 4. CDR3 loop: CASSQEGGAQQYF. The CDR3 bases are TGCGCCAGCAGCCAAGAGGGAGGGGCACAGCAGTACTTC.

This clone has only a few counts. This chain uses TRBV27 with TRBJ1-1; D unclear. The CDR3 is made up of 13 amino acids. Trimming removed 10 bases at V and 1 base at J, with 13 bases between. Germline assignment: CDR1 MNHEY and CDR2 SMNVEV (reference sequence). DNA of the CDR3: TGTGCCACCTCCCTAGCTACGAACACTGAAGCTTTCTTT. This codes for CATSLATNTEAFF.

A remark on this clone: The junction differs from germline at one of its ends, possibly a read error. This rearrangement joins TRBV19 to TRBJ2-1; 7 bases match TRBD2. This CDR3 is built from 12 residues. CDR1 LNHDA and CDR2 SQIVND come from the germline V gene (reference sequence). In DNA, the CDR3 is TGTGCCAGTACCGGGGACTACGATGAGCAGTTCTTC. Protein sequence: CASTGDYDEQFF.

The gene calls are TRBV29-1 and TRBJ1-2; 7 bases are a match to TRBD1. V gave up 1 base and J gave up 0 bases; unmatched junction bases: 11. Per the germline V gene, CDR1 is SQVTM and CDR2 is ANQGSEA. This CDR3 comprises 17 residues. The CDR3 sequence: CSVEVRDSTQANYGYTF. CDR3 sequence (DNA): TGCAGCGTTGAAGTTCGGGACAGTACCCAAGCTAACTATGGCTACACCTTC.

The genes are TRBV7-2 and TRBJ1-2, with D tentatively TRBD1 (6 bases). CDR3 size: 16 residues. V was clipped by 6 bases and J by 2 bases, with 19 bases between them. In germline, CDR1 is SGHTA, CDR2 FQGNSA. CDR3 DNA sequence: TGTGCCAGCAGGTCCGGGACAACATTCTCAAACTATGGCTACACCTTC. As protein: CASRSGTTFSNYGYTF.

The chain combines TRBV27 with TRBJ2-5, with 9 positions matching TRBD2. The CDR3 loop spans 14 amino acids. In germline, CDR1 is MNHEY, CDR2 SMNVEV (reference sequence). V trimming: 6 bases; J trimming: 4 bases; junction bases outside the gene matches: 6. The DNA of the CDR3 is TGTGCCAGCAGGCCAGCGGGAGGAGGAGAGACCCAGTACTTC. Its protein is CASRPAGGGETQYF.

In its sample, this clone was seen once. This chain connects TRBV3-1 (or the pseudogene TRBV3-2) to TRBJ2-3; 7 bases map to TRBD1. The CDR3 totals 14 residues. J gave up 5 bases and V 3 bases, and 5 bases lay outside the gene matches. Germline lookup yields CDR1 LGHDT and CDR2 YNNKEL (reference sequence). CDR3 loop: CASSHPGQLDTQYF. Here the CDR3 DNA reads TGTGCCAGCAGCCACCCGGGACAGCTAGATACGCAGTATTTT.

This rearrangement joins TRBV11-2 to TRBJ1-1, with TRBD1 matching 8 bases. V shed 5 bases, J shed 1 base, and the junction held 6 bases outside the gene matches. CDR1 SGHAT and CDR2 FQNNGV come from the germline V gene. This CDR3 spans 15 amino acids. The CDR3: CASSKLTGANTEAFF. For the CDR3, the DNA is TGTGCCAGCAGCAAATTGACAGGGGCGAACACTGAAGCTTTCTTT.

V usage is TRBV5-4 and J usage is TRBJ1-3; D is ambiguous. V was trimmed by 0 bases and J by 0 bases, leaving 10 bases between them. The CDR3 has 16 residues. Germline CDR1 is SGHNT and CDR2 is YYREEE (reference sequence). CDR3 sequence (DNA): TGTGCCAGCAGCTTGGCATCGCCGGTCTCTGGAAACACCATATATTTT. Translation gives CASSLASPVSGNTIYF.

The chain uses TRBV6-2 or TRBV6-3 and TRBJ1-1; a possible D gene is TRBD1 (6 bases). Germline lookup yields CDR1 MNHEY and CDR2 SVGEGT. The length of the CDR3 is 13 residues. V was shortened by 5 bases and J by 3 bases, with 10 bases between the two germline ends. CDR3 sequence reads: CASSIQGYTEAFF. As DNA, the CDR3 is TGTGCCAGCAGTATACAGGGTTACACTGAAGCTTTCTTT.

The chain couples TRBV6-5 to TRBJ1-6, with TRBD1 matching 9 bases. V dropped 6 bases and J dropped 6; count of bases not matched to a gene: 6. Germline V gives CDR1 MNHEY, CDR2 SVGAGI. This CDR3 is 15 amino acids long. CDR3 protein: CASSRQGDTNSPLHF. In DNA, the CDR3 is TGTGCCAGCAGCCGACAGGGGGATACTAATTCACCCCTCCACTTT.

The chain recombines TRBV5-1 with TRBJ1-5; no definite D call. There are 15 residues in the CDR3. Germline V CDR1 and CDR2: SGHRS, YFSETQ. Between the trimmed V and J ends, which lost 6 bases and 0 bases, there was a span of 13 bases. Written as DNA, the CDR3 is TGCGCCAGCATCCCCCTGGAGTATAGCAATCAGCCCCAGCATTTT. It translates to CASIPLEYSNQPQHF.

Concerning this clone: Sequence at one end of the junction differs from germline and may be a read error. The V gene is TRBV5-1, the J gene TRBJ2-7; D is possibly TRBD1 (6 bases). This CDR3 region has 15 residues. CDR1 and CDR2 (germline): SGHRS, YFSETQ. Here the CDR3 reads CASRLTSGQSYEQYF. The CDR3 DNA is TGCGCCAGCCGCTTGACCTCCGGACAGTCCTACGAGCAGTACTTC. Together with reference TRBV5-1 and TRBJ2-7, the CDR3 gives the full variable domain: KAGVTQTPRYLIKTRGQQVTLSCSPISGHRSVSWYQQTPGQGLQFLFEYFSETQRNKGNFPGRFSGRQFSNSRSEMNVSTLELGDSALYLCASRLTSGQSYEQYFGPGTRLTVT.

This chain joins TRBV6-6 and TRBJ1-6; TRBD1 matches 8 bases. Unmatched junction bases numbered 5, after V lost 5 bases and J lost 8 bases. The CDR3 length is 14 residues. Germline CDR1 reads MNHNY; CDR2 reads SVGAGI (reference sequence). The CDR3 loop reads CASSPGTGYSPLHF. The CDR3 coding sequence is TGTGCCAGCAGTCCTGGGACAGGTTATTCACCCCTCCACTTT.